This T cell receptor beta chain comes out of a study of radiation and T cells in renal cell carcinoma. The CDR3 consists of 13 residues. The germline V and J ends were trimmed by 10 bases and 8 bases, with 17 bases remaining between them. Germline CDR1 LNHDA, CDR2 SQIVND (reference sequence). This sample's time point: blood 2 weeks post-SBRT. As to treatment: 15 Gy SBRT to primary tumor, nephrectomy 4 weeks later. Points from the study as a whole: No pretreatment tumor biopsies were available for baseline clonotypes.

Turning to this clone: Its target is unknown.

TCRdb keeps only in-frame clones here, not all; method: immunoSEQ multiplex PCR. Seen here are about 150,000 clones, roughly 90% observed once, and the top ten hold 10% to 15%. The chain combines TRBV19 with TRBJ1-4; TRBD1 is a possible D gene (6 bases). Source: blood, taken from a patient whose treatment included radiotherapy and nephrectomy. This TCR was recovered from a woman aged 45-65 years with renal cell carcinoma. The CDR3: CATLSGGKEKLFF. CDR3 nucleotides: TGTGCCACCCTTTCTGGGGGCAAAGAAAAACTGTTTTTT. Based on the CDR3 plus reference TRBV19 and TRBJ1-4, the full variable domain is DGGITQSPKYLFRKEGQNVTLSCEQNLNHDAMYWYRQDPGQGLRLIYYSQIVNDFQKGDIAEGYSVSREKKESFPLTVTSAQKNPTAFYLCATLSGGKEKLFFGSGTQLSVL.